This passage covers 23 T cell receptor beta chains from one sample sequenced in a study of response to subunit inactivated influenza vaccine. MiXCR, applied by TCRdb to the RT-PCR reads, yields one record per CDR3 protein. Among 650,000 or so distinct CDR3 sequences, approximately 15% were seen once, and the ten largest hold approximately 7.6%. The sample here was PBMCs from blood, taken roughly 15 days before vaccination. These receptors all stem from a man aged 50-60 years who received an inactivated influenza vaccine.

This clonotype appeared a few times. The chain links TRBV28 to TRBJ2-7, with D unclear. Germline V lookup: CDR1 MDHEN, CDR2 SYDVKM. CDR3 length: 15 amino acids. V was clipped by 1 base and J by 0 bases, with 10 bases between them. The CDR3 coding sequence is TGTGCCAGCAGTTTATTCCGGACGAACTCCTACGAGCAGTACTTC. It codes for CASSLFRTNSYEQYF.

This clonotype was observed a few times. V usage is TRBV24-1 and J usage is TRBJ2-1, with TRBD2 matching over 8 bases. Germline V CDR1 and CDR2: KGHDR, SFDVKD. V lost 4 bases and J lost 0; bases outside the gene matches: 4. The CDR3 covers 16 residues. The CDR3 region is CATSEGSGSSYNEQFF. The CDR3, as DNA: TGTGCCACCAGTGAGGGAAGCGGGAGCTCCTACAATGAGCAGTTCTTC.

The sample holds many counts of this clonotype. The chain recombines TRBV6-2 or TRBV6-3 with TRBJ2-7; D is possibly TRBD2 (5 bases). CDR3 length: 17 amino acids. Germline CDR1 MNHEY, CDR2 SVGEGT. V was cut by 6 bases and J by 2 bases, with 23 bases left in between. CDR3 bases: TGTGCCAGCAGGGACGTTTCCGTGAGAAAGCGGCCCTACGAGCAGTACTTC. The encoded protein is CASRDVSVRKRPYEQYF.

The sample holds a few counts of this clonotype. The rearrangement joins TRBV27 to TRBJ2-4, with a tentative D call TRBD2 (7 bases). The CDR3 spans 15 residues. Germline V CDR1 and CDR2: MNHEY, SMNVEV (reference sequence). Trimming removed 6 bases from V and 7 bases from J, with 19 bases in between. The CDR3 is CASSRGGDPTNIQYF. Here the CDR3 DNA reads TGTGCCAGCAGCAGGGGAGGGGACCCAACTAACATTCAGTACTTC.

The J gene is TRBJ2-5, the V gene TRBV5-6, with 7 nucleotides matching TRBD1. The CDR3 runs to 15 residues. CDR1 is SGHDT, CDR2 YYEEEE, per germline. V dropped 4 bases and J dropped 1; count of bases not matched to a gene: 7. The CDR3 nucleotides are TGTGCCAGCAGCATGGGACAGACCTTCCAAGAGACCCAGTACTTC. Its protein is CASSMGQTFQETQYF.

The chain combines TRBV7-2 with TRBJ2-1; perhaps TRBD2 as D (5 bases). The ends were cut back, 0 bases at V and 2 bases at J, with 8 bases in the middle. The CDR3 consists of 15 residues. Germline CDR1 SGHTA, CDR2 FQGNSA. CDR3 region: CASSLAGAAYNEQFF. The CDR3 coding sequence is TGTGCCAGCAGCTTAGCGGGAGCGGCCTACAATGAGCAGTTCTTC.

In its sample, this clonotype was seen a few times. V is TRBV20-1 and J is TRBJ2-5; 7 bases are a match to TRBD1. Germline assignment: CDR1 DFQATT and CDR2 SNEGSKA (reference sequence). J was trimmed by 1 base and V by 5 bases; bases with no gene match: 13. The CDR3 consists of 16 residues. The CDR3 loop is CSAWPMGQGVQETQYF. In DNA form, the CDR3 reads TGCAGTGCTTGGCCTATGGGGCAGGGGGTCCAAGAGACCCAGTACTTC.

J is TRBJ2-3 and V is TRBV3-1; the D gene is possibly TRBD2 (7 bases). Germline lookup yields CDR1 LGHDT and CDR2 YNNKEL (reference sequence). Trimming stripped 3 bases from V and 1 base from J, with 11 bases between. This CDR3 is 15 amino acids long. The CDR3 loop is CASSQGRGRTDTQYF. CDR3 in DNA: TGTGCCAGCAGCCAGGGGCGGGGGCGCACAGATACGCAGTATTTT.

This clonotype was seen more than once but under ten times. The chain recombines TRBV6-5 with TRBJ1-6; D possibly corresponds to TRBD1 (6 bases). CDR1 and CDR2 from the germline V gene are MNHEY and SVGAGI. Deletions cut 2 bases from V and 3 bases from J, with 8 bases between. The CDR3 has 15 amino acids. The CDR3 bases are TGTGCCAGCAGTTACGAACAGGGCTATAATTCACCCCTCCACTTT. Amino acid sequence: CASSYEQGYNSPLHF.

The gene calls are TRBV15 and TRBJ1-6; TRBD1 agrees at 8 bases. Germline V lookup: CDR1 LNHNV, CDR2 YYDKDF (reference sequence). Trimming took 5 bases from V and 8 from J; bases not matched to a gene: 11. The CDR3 loop spans 16 amino acids. The CDR3 coding sequence is TGTGCCACCAGCGGATGGGACAGGTCAAGACATTCACCCCTCCACTTT. Translated: CATSGWDRSRHSPLHF.

The chain links TRBV12-3 or TRBV12-4 to TRBJ2-1; perhaps TRBD1 as D (6 bases). The CDR3 covers 10 residues. Trimming took off 8 bases at V and 10 bases at J, with 9 bases between the two ends. This chain's CDR3 is CASPGEEQFF. In DNA form, the CDR3 reads TGTGCCAGCCCAGGGGAAGAGCAGTTCTTC.

This clonotype was observed a handful of times. V and J are TRBV29-1 and TRBJ1-1; D call uncertain. Germline CDR1 SQVTM, CDR2 ANQGSEA. This CDR3 is 13 amino acids long. V lost 5 bases, J lost 1 base, and 11 bases lay in between. The CDR3 loop reads CSVWTAGNTEAFF. The CDR3 DNA sequence: TGCAGCGTTTGGACTGCGGGGAACACTGAAGCTTTCTTT.

This clonotype has a handful of counts. The chain couples TRBV6-5 to TRBJ2-1; 7 bases map to TRBD2. The V segment lost 0 bases and the J segment 3 bases; nucleotides outside the gene matches: 8. This CDR3 spans 17 amino acids. The germline CDR1 and CDR2 sequences are MNHEY and SVGAGI. The CDR3 is CASSYSAPSGIYNEQFF. In nucleotides, the CDR3 is TGTGCCAGCAGTTACTCGGCCCCTAGCGGAATCTACAATGAGCAGTTCTTC.

The sample holds many counts of this clonotype. The chain recombines TRBV7-6 with TRBJ2-7; D ambiguous. The V gene's germline CDR1 is SGHVS and CDR2 FNYEAQ. The CDR3 contains 13 residues. V gave up 1 base and J gave up 3 bases, with 7 bases separating them. The CDR3 nucleotides read TGTGCCAGCAGCTTAGGGTTGGGCTACGAGCAGTACTTC. It specifies CASSLGLGYEQYF.

This chain connects TRBV6-1 to TRBJ2-7; D might be TRBD1 (5 bases). The CDR3 sequence is 16 residues long. V dropped 6 bases and J dropped 4 bases, with 22 bases sitting between them. CDR1 is MNHNS and CDR2 is SASEGT in the germline V gene. The CDR3 DNA reads as TGTGCCAGCAGACTTCCGGTGACAGAGTCATGGTACGAGCAGTACTTC. As protein: CASRLPVTESWYEQYF.

There are a few counts of this clonotype. The chain is built from TRBV30 and TRBJ2-5; D unresolved. V lost 0 bases and J lost 4, with 3 bases in between. This CDR3 contains 11 residues. Germline V gene lookup returns CDR1 GTSNPN and CDR2 SVGIG (reference sequence). The CDR3 nucleotides read TGTGCCTGGAGTGTAGGAGAGACCCAGTACTTC. The encoded protein is CAWSVGETQYF.

The chain couples TRBV11-2 to TRBJ2-5; D gene ambiguous. Per germline, CDR1 SGHAT and CDR2 FQNNGV. This CDR3 is built from 15 residues. Deletions cut 4 bases from V and 2 bases from J, with 14 bases between. The CDR3 spells CASSSATRKQETQYF. In DNA form, the CDR3 reads TGTGCCAGCAGCTCGGCCACCCGGAAACAAGAGACCCAGTACTTC.

This clonotype turned up a few times. V is TRBV4-2 and J is TRBJ2-2; tentative D call: TRBD1 (5 bases). CDR1 is LGHNA, CDR2 YNFKEQ, per germline. This CDR3 spans 18 amino acids. V was shortened by 0 bases and J by 0 bases, with 14 bases between the two germline ends. The CDR3 DNA is TGTGCCAGCAGCCAAGATCCCGCCAGGGTCTCGAACACCGGGGAGCTGTTTTTT. It codes for CASSQDPARVSNTGELFF.

The chain is built from TRBV20-1 and TRBJ1-4; no reliable D call. Trimming left V 3 bases short and J 1 base short, with 9 bases between. The germline V gene has CDR1 DFQATT and CDR2 SNEGSKA (reference sequence). The CDR3 covers 14 residues. The CDR3 protein is CSASDPGTNEKLFF. DNA of the CDR3: TGCAGTGCTAGCGACCCCGGAACTAATGAAAAACTGTTTTTT.

The J gene is TRBJ2-5, the V gene TRBV7-9; 9 bases match TRBD1. Germline loops: CDR1 SEHNR, CDR2 FQNEAQ (reference sequence). V was clipped by 3 bases and J by 4 bases; unmatched bases: 12. This CDR3 contains 17 residues. The CDR3 coding sequence is TGTGCCAGCAGCTTCATTGTCGTCGGGACAGGGTTAGAGACCCAGTACTTC. Amino acid sequence: CASSFIVVGTGLETQYF.

This clonotype was counted a few times. V gene TRBV6-4 combines with J gene TRBJ2-2; D is unclear. Trimming removed 5 bases at V and 0 bases at J, with 7 bases between. CDR1 and CDR2 from the germline V gene are MRHNA and SNTAGT. The CDR3 has 14 residues. In DNA, the CDR3 is TGTGCCAGCAGTACGGGTTCGAACACCGGGGAGCTGTTTTTT. Translation: CASSTGSNTGELFF.

This clonotype was counted ten times or more. J is TRBJ2-5 and V is TRBV11-2, with 7 nucleotides matching TRBD2. This CDR3 is 14 amino acids long. V lost 6 bases, J lost 5 bases, and 9 bases stayed unmatched. Germline lookup yields CDR1 SGHAT and CDR2 FQNNGV. The CDR3 region has the DNA TGTGCCAGCAGTCCCGGCGGGGGTTGGGAGACCCAGTACTTC. Translated, it gives CASSPGGGWETQYF.

The J gene is TRBJ2-3, the V gene TRBV24-1, with TRBD2 matching over 10 bases. Germline trimming cut 9 bases from V and 5 bases from J; bases unmatched to any gene: 7. From germline, CDR1 is KGHDR and CDR2 SFDVKD. This CDR3 contains 14 residues. The CDR3 nucleotides read TGTGCCACCGAAGCGGGAGGGCCCGTAGATACGCAGTATTTT. This sequence encodes CATEAGGPVDTQYF.